One sample yielded the 31 T cell receptor beta chains listed below, sequenced in a study of Graves' ophthalmopathy and Graves' hyperthyroidism. Amplification of the TCR beta CDR3 regions used RNA transcripts (as template). The authors performed first-round RT-PCR with HTBI primers and then a second-round multiplex PCR. Each CDR3 protein is one row after TCRdb ran MiXCR on the multiplex PCR reads. The table lists 650,000 to 900,000 distinct CDR3 sequences, approximately 40% of them singletons. The sample consisted of peripheral blood. These receptors all come from an adult man with Graves' ophthalmopathy.

This clonotype was seen ten or more times. The V and J genes are TRBV12-3 or TRBV12-4 and TRBJ1-2, with 7 bases matching TRBD1. After removal of 6 bases from V and 6 bases from J, the junction contained 10 bases not matched to a gene. CDR3 length: 14 residues. In nucleotides, the CDR3 is TGTGCCAGCAGGGACACCTCAGGGGGGCATGGCTACACCTTC. Translation: CASRDTSGGHGYTF.

In the case of this clonotype: The conserved phenylalanine or tryptophan normally closing the CDR3 is absent here, so this likely arose from a read error. The gene calls are TRBV7-9 and TRBJ1-3; D unclear. This CDR3 contains 15 residues. Germline-derived CDR1 and CDR2 are SEHNR and FQNEAQ (reference sequence). V dropped 0 bases and J dropped 2 bases, with 8 bases sitting between them. The CDR3 reads CASSLARHTGNTIYS. In DNA, the CDR3 is TGTGCCAGCAGCTTAGCCCGGCATACTGGAAACACCATATATTCT.

A word on this clonotype: The germline gene is not matched at one end of the junction; a read error may be the cause. CDR3 protein: CASSVEGQYGQYF. The CDR3 DNA is TGTGCCAGCAGCGTTGAGGGGCAATACGGGCAGTACTTC. V is TRBV7-9 and J is TRBJ2-7; D might be TRBD1 or TRBD2, each matching 5 bases. Per the germline V gene, CDR1 is SEHNR and CDR2 is FQNEAQ (reference sequence). The CDR3 is 13 residues long.

The chain joins TRBV29-1 to TRBJ1-5; D unclear. This CDR3 comprises 14 residues. Between the trimmed V and J ends, which lost 4 bases and 2 bases, there was a span of 12 bases. Germline loops: CDR1 SQVTM, CDR2 ANQGSEA. CDR3 nucleotides: TGCAGCGTTGGTACGGGAACGGGCAATCAGCCCCAGCATTTT. Amino acid sequence: CSVGTGTGNQPQHF. Based on the CDR3 plus reference TRBV29-1 and TRBJ1-5, the full variable domain is SAVISQKPSRDICQRGTSLTIQCQVDSQVTMMFWYRQQPGQSLTLIATANQGSEATYESGFVIDKFPISRPNLTFSTLTVSNMSPEDSSIYLCSVGTGTGNQPQHFGDGTRLSIL.

This clonotype was observed a handful of times. The genes are TRBV13 and TRBJ1-6; 7 nucleotides line up with TRBD1. Germline V gene lookup returns CDR1 PRHDT and CDR2 FYEKMQ (reference sequence). CDR3 length: 13 amino acids. Trimming cost V 9 bases and J 9 bases; bases outside gene matches: 8. In DNA form, the CDR3 reads TGTGCCAGTAGACAGGGCGGAATTTCACCCCTCCACTTT. It yields the protein CASRQGGISPLHF.

This chain connects TRBV5-1 to TRBJ1-1, with 7 nucleotides matching TRBD1. The J segment lost 4 bases and the V segment lost 4 bases, leaving 10 bases of the junction unmatched. The CDR3 loop spans 15 amino acids. The germline gives CDR1 SGHRS, CDR2 YFSETQ. The CDR3 DNA is TGCGCCAGCAGCCCGAATAAGGGGGCGGCCACTGAAGCTTTCTTT. Translation: CASSPNKGAATEAFF.

The sample holds one count of this clonotype. This rearrangement joins TRBV10-3 to TRBJ2-3; 10 bases match TRBD2. From germline, CDR1 is ENHRY and CDR2 SYGVKD. The CDR3 runs 16 residues. The J segment lost 3 bases and the V segment lost 4 bases, leaving 7 bases of the junction unmatched. The CDR3 nucleotides are TGTGCCATCAGTGGGCCTAGCGGGGGACTTACAGATACGCAGTATTTT. Encoded protein: CAISGPSGGLTDTQYF.

This clonotype was counted once. One base away lies a much larger clone, so this may be a sequencing read error. This chain connects TRBV20-1 to TRBJ1-2, with D unresolved. Germline CDR1 reads DFQATT; CDR2 reads SNEGSKA (reference sequence). Between the trimmed V and J ends, which lost 4 bases and 5 bases, there was a span of 14 bases. The CDR3 sequence is 13 residues long. The CDR3 here is CSANPGPFYGYTF. For the CDR3, the DNA is TGCAGTGCTAACCCCGGCCCCTTTTATGGCTACACCTTC.

A word on this clonotype: Relative to the germline gene, one junction end is altered; a read error may explain this. The chain is built from TRBV24-1 and TRBJ1-5; D is undetermined. CDR1 is KGHDR and CDR2 is SFDVKD in the germline V gene. The CDR3 has 16 residues. CDR3 DNA sequence: TGTGCCAGCAGTGTCCGAGGACTAGGGTACGATGAGCCCCAGCATTTT. Translated: CASSVRGLGYDEPQHF.

In its sample, this clonotype was seen many times. V usage is TRBV7-9 and J usage is TRBJ2-5; D is perhaps TRBD1 (6 bases). Germline V gene data show CDR1 as SEHNR and CDR2 as FQNEAQ (reference sequence). Trimming removed 4 bases at V and 3 bases at J, with 18 bases between. This CDR3 comprises 16 residues. CDR3 region: CASSSWLEGVEETQYF. CDR3 coding DNA: TGTGCCAGCAGCTCCTGGCTCGAGGGGGTGGAAGAGACCCAGTACTTC.

This chain uses TRBV6-5 with TRBJ1-6; 9 positions agree with TRBD1. Germline CDR1 and CDR2: MNHEY and SVGAGI. J gave up 7 bases and V 6 bases, and 7 bases lay outside the gene matches. The CDR3 is made up of 15 amino acids. The CDR3 reads CASRIGQGFNSPLHF. The DNA of the CDR3 is TGTGCCAGCAGAATTGGACAGGGGTTCAATTCACCCCTCCACTTT.

This clonotype showed up many times. The chain carries TRBV7-8 and TRBJ1-4; 7 positions agree with TRBD1. Per germline, CDR1 SGHVS and CDR2 FQNEAQ. Germline trimming cut 3 bases from V and 5 bases from J; bases unmatched to any gene: 9. This CDR3 contains 16 residues. The CDR3: CASSLNTGTENEKLFF. As DNA, the CDR3 is TGTGCCAGCAGCTTGAACACCGGGACAGAGAATGAAAAACTGTTTTTT.

V usage is TRBV2 and J usage is TRBJ2-5; unclear D gene. V lost 6 bases to trimming and J lost 2 bases, with 19 bases between them. This CDR3 is built from 16 residues. The germline gives CDR1 SNHLY, CDR2 FYNNEI. CDR3 bases: TGTGCCAGCAGCTTAGGGCAGACCAGCGAGCAAGAGACCCAGTACTTC. It translates to CASSLGQTSEQETQYF.

This clonotype was seen only a few times. J is TRBJ2-5 and V is TRBV19; D remains unclear. From germline, CDR1 is LNHDA and CDR2 SQIVND (reference sequence). Trimming removed 3 bases at V and 1 base at J, with 9 bases between. There are 14 residues in the CDR3. In nucleotides, the CDR3 is TGTGCCAGTAGTATTGGTCAGATCCAAGAGACCCAGTACTTC. Its protein is CASSIGQIQETQYF.

This chain links TRBV20-1 with TRBJ1-2, with TRBD1 matching 8 bases. Germline V CDR1 and CDR2: DFQATT, SNEGSKA (reference sequence). The V gene end was trimmed by 0 bases and the J gene end by 5 bases; junction bases not matched to a gene: 8. This CDR3 spans 15 amino acids. In DNA form, the CDR3 reads TGCAGTGCTAGAGAGACGACAGGGGAGGCTTATGGCTACACCTTC. Translating gives CSARETTGEAYGYTF.

The chain employs TRBV25-1 and TRBJ2-5; 9 bases fit TRBD2. Germline V lookup: CDR1 MGHDK, CDR2 SYGVNS. The CDR3 runs to 15 residues. The V gene end was trimmed by 5 bases and the J gene end by 3 bases; junction bases not matched to a gene: 7. The CDR3 region has the DNA TGTGCCAGCAGTTCCTATAGCGGGAGAGAAGAGACCCAGTACTTC. Its protein product is CASSSYSGREETQYF. The variable domain in full, completed from reference TRBV25-1 and TRBJ2-5, reads EADIYQTPRYLVIGTGKKITLECSQTMGHDKMYWYQQDPGMELHLIHYSYGVNSTEKGDLSSESTVSRIRTEHFPLTLESARPSHTSQYLCASSSYSGREETQYFGPGTRLLVL.

This clonotype has a count of ten or more. The V gene is TRBV7-2, the J gene TRBJ1-1; D call uncertain. V lost 5 bases and J 4 bases, leaving 8 bases between the germline ends. The germline V gene encodes CDR1 SGHTA and CDR2 FQGNSA. This CDR3 is built from 12 residues. DNA of the CDR3: TGTGCCAGCAGCAAGGGTGGCACTGAAGCTTTCTTT. Its translation: CASSKGGTEAFF.

Regarding this clonotype: A much more abundant neighbour one base away suggests this may be a read error. V usage is TRBV10-3 and J usage is TRBJ2-7; TRBD2 might be the D (6 bases). From germline, CDR1 is ENHRY and CDR2 SYGVKD. CDR3 size: 15 residues. The CDR3 sequence: CATSESGRDGYEQYF. DNA for the CDR3: TGTGCCACCAGTGAGTCAGGGCGGGACGGCTACGAGCAGTACTTC.

The sample holds a few counts of this clonotype. This chain links TRBV6-5 with TRBJ2-2; 14 bases agree with TRBD2. V gave up 6 bases and J gave up 15 bases; unmatched junction bases: 9. CDR1 and CDR2 (germline): MNHEY, SVGAGI. The CDR3 length is 14 residues. In DNA form, the CDR3 reads TGTGCCAGCAGCAAGGGACTAGCGGGGGATTGGGTGTTTTTT. This translates into CASSKGLAGDWVFF.

Regarding this clonotype: A much larger clonotype is one base distant, so this may be a read error. The V and J genes are TRBV10-3 and TRBJ1-1, with TRBD1 as a possible D gene (5 bases). This CDR3 is 13 amino acids long. V shed 11 bases and J shed 6 bases, with 19 bases lying between them. Germline V gene sequence: CDR1 ENHRY, CDR2 SYGVKD. The CDR3 DNA is TGTGCCCTCACCGAGCTGGGGGACGCTGAAGCTTTCTTT. Its translation is CALTELGDAEAFF.

Regarding this clonotype: A read error may produce the germline difference seen at one junction end. The chain recombines TRBV7-9 with TRBJ2-3; 7 positions match TRBD2. This CDR3 spans 15 amino acids. CDR1 and CDR2 (germline): SEHNR, FQNEAQ (reference sequence). The CDR3 spells CASSPLALSTDTQYF. CDR3 nucleotides: TGTGCTAGCAGCCCACTAGCGCTAAGCACAGATACGCAGTATTTT.

In regard to this clonotype: Sequence at one end of the junction differs from germline and may be a read error. V usage is TRBV10-3 and J usage is TRBJ2-1; 9 positions match TRBD2. The CDR3 totals 14 residues. Germline-derived CDR1 and CDR2 are ENHRY and SYGVKD. The CDR3 region is CATSESSGNNEQFF. CDR3 in DNA: TGTGCCACCAGTGAGTCTAGCGGGAATAATGAGCAGTTCTTC.

The rearrangement uses TRBV25-1 and TRBJ2-7; possible D gene TRBD1, 6 bases. Germline-derived CDR1 and CDR2 are MGHDK and SYGVNS. This CDR3 contains 14 residues. V lost 8 bases and J 4 bases, leaving 18 bases between the germline ends. The CDR3 DNA is TGTGCCAGCTCCTCCGGGACAACGGTATACGAGCAGTACTTC. Amino acids: CASSSGTTVYEQYF.

In its sample, this clonotype was seen many times. This chain uses TRBV19 with TRBJ1-4; no clear D. V was pared by 5 bases and J by 7 bases, with 11 bases between. The germline CDR1 and CDR2 sequences are LNHDA and SQIVND (reference sequence). The length of the CDR3 is 13 residues. The CDR3 is CASSGSRGEKLFF. DNA for the CDR3: TGTGCCAGTAGTGGCAGTCGAGGTGAAAAACTGTTTTTT. Supplemented by reference TRBV19 and TRBJ1-4, the full variable domain reads DGGITQSPKYLFRKEGQNVTLSCEQNLNHDAMYWYRQDPGQGLRLIYYSQIVNDFQKGDIAEGYSVSREKKESFPLTVTSAQKNPTAFYLCASSGSRGEKLFFGSGTQLSVL.

Only one count was recorded for this clonotype. The germline gene is not matched at one end of the junction; a read error may be the cause. The gene calls are TRBV9 and TRBJ2-5, with 7 bases that match TRBD1. Germline V gene lookup returns CDR1 SGDLS and CDR2 YYNGEE. CDR3 length: 15 amino acids. The CDR3 sequence: CARSPLGTDQETQYF. CDR3 coding DNA: TGTGCCCGCAGCCCCCTCGGGACAGACCAAGAGACCCAGTACTTC.

CDR3 coding DNA: TGTGCCAGCAGCTCGCCTCAGGGTTATGGAGAGACCCAGTACTTC. It translates to CASSSPQGYGETQYF. The chain recombines TRBV7-9 with TRBJ2-5; D may be TRBD1 (5 bases). The CDR3 is made up of 15 amino acids. V lost 4 bases and J 4 bases, leaving 16 bases between the germline ends. Germline CDR1 and CDR2: SEHNR and FQNEAQ (reference sequence).

The V gene is TRBV9, the J gene TRBJ1-6, with 9 bases lining up with TRBD1. There are 14 residues in the CDR3. Per germline, CDR1 SGDLS and CDR2 YYNGEE. V shed 5 bases, J shed 10 bases, and the junction held 7 bases outside the gene matches. The CDR3 sequence: CASSSRDRASPLHF. The CDR3, as DNA: TGTGCCAGCAGTTCCCGGGACAGGGCCTCACCCCTCCACTTT.

The V call is TRBV12-3 or TRBV12-4, the J call TRBJ1-5, with 8 bases that match TRBD1. This CDR3 has 15 amino acids. Trimming at V came to 6 bases and at J to 2 bases, leaving 6 bases not matched to a gene. CDR3 amino acids: CASSPYRGGNQPQHF. Here the CDR3 DNA reads TGTGCCAGCAGCCCGTACAGGGGGGGCAATCAGCCCCAGCATTTT.

The genes are TRBV29-1 and TRBJ2-7; 7 positions agree with TRBD2. In germline, CDR1 is SQVTM, CDR2 ANQGSEA. The CDR3 is made up of 14 amino acids. The V gene end was trimmed by 3 bases and the J gene end by 1 base; junction bases not matched to a gene: 6. CDR3: CSVDGGTFSYEQYF. The CDR3 bases are TGCAGCGTTGACGGGGGGACTTTTTCCTACGAGCAGTACTTC.

This clonotype has just a few counts. This chain uses TRBV12-3 or TRBV12-4 with TRBJ1-2; a weak D match, TRBD1 (5 bases). This CDR3 is 14 amino acids long. Trimming removed 4 bases from V and 5 bases from J, with 14 bases in between. This CDR3 reads CASSSGHARYGYTF. Here the CDR3 DNA reads TGTGCCAGCAGTTCAGGACATGCACGGTATGGCTACACCTTC.

This chain joins TRBV5-4 and TRBJ2-5, with no clear D. Trimming left V 6 bases short and J 8 bases short, with 20 bases between. This CDR3 contains 14 residues. Germline loops: CDR1 SGHNT, CDR2 YYREEE (reference sequence). The CDR3 DNA reads TGTGCCAGCAACCCCCAAGTAAGCGCCGGAACCCAGTACTTC. Its translation: CASNPQVSAGTQYF.